This entry is about one T cell receptor beta chain. What it recognizes is unknown. The V segment lost 3 bases and the J segment 0 bases; nucleotides outside the gene matches: 15. Per germline, CDR1 GTSNPN and CDR2 SVGIG (reference sequence). The CDR3 is made up of 19 amino acids. This record belongs to a study of T cell responses to AZD1222 COVID-19 vaccine. Findings and limits, study-wide: Mapped onto spike, vaccine-associated CD4 TCRs spanned it and were dominant at 160-218 and 743-854. Clonal diversity was possibly underestimated, and the donors were mostly white British, with more females. Unmutated variant regions reportedly attract nearly half of all spike-specific TCRs.

Clones were sequenced by immunoSEQ multiplex PCR, and TCRdb holds only the in-frame ones, with some missing. The table shows some 130,000 clones, with 92% occurring only once. Second doses that came at about 4 or about 12 weeks were put together. V and J are TRBV30 and TRBJ2-3, with 10 bases identical to TRBD2. The sequence was collected from an adult who received the AZD1222 COVID-19 vaccine. The sequenced sample was peripheral blood, obtained 28 days after the second AZD1222 dose. CDR3 sequence reads: CAWRGIGLAGDRSTDTQYF. The CDR3 DNA reads as TGTGCCTGGAGAGGGATTGGGCTAGCGGGGGATCGTAGCACAGATACGCAGTATTTT.